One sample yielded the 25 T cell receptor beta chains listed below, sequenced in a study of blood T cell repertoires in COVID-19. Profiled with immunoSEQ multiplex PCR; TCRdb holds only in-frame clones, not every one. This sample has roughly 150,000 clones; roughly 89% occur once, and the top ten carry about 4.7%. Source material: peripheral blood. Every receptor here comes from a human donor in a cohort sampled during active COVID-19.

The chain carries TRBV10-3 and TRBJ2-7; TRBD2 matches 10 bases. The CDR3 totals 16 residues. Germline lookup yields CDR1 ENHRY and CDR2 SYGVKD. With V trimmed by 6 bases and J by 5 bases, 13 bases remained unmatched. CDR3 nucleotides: TGTGCCATCAGCTTAAGGAAGCGGGAGGGCCGGGACGAGCAGTACTTC. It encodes CAISLRKREGRDEQYF.

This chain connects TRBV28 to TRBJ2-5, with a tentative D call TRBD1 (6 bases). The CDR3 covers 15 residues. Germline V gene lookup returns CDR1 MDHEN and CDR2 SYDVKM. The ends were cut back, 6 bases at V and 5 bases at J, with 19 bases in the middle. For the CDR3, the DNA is TGTGCCAGCAGCAAGTTAGGCTGGGGGCGGGAGACCCAGTACTTC. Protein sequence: CASSKLGWGRETQYF.

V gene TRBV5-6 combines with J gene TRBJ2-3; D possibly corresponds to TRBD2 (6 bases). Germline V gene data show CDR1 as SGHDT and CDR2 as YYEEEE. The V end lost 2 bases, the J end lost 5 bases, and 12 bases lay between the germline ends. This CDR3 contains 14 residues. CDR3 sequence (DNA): TGTGCCAGCAGCTTACCGGGGGATATAGATACGCAGTATTTT. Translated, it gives CASSLPGDIDTQYF.

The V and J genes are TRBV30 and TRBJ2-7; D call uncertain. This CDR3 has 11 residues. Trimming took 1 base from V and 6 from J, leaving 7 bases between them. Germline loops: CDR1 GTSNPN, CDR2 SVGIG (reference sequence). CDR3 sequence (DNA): TGTGCCTGGAGTGAAGTCGGCGAGCAGTACTTC. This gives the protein CAWSEVGEQYF.

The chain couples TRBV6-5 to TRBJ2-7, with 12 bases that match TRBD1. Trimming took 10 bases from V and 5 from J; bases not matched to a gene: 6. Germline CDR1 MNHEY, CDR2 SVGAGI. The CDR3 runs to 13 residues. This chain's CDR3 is CATWGTGGDEQYF. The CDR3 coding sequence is TGTGCCACCTGGGGGACAGGGGGCGACGAGCAGTACTTC.

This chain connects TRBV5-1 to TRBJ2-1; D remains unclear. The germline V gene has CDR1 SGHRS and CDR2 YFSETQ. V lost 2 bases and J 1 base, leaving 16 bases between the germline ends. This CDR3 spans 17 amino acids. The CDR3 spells CASSFKILDPSYNEQFF. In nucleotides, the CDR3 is TGCGCCAGCAGCTTCAAAATCTTAGATCCATCCTACAATGAGCAGTTCTTC.

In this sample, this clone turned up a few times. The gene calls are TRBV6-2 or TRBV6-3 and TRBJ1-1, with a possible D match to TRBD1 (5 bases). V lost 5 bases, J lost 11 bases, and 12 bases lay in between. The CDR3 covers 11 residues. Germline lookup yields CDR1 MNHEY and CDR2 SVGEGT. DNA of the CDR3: TGTGCCAGCAGTCATGGGGGGACGGCTTTCTTT. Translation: CASSHGGTAFF.

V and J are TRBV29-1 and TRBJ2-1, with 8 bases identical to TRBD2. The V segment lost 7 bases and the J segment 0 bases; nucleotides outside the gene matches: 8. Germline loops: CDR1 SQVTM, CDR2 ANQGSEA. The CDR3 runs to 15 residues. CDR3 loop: CSAKTGTSSYNEQFF. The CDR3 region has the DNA TGCAGCGCCAAGACCGGGACTAGCTCCTACAATGAGCAGTTCTTC.

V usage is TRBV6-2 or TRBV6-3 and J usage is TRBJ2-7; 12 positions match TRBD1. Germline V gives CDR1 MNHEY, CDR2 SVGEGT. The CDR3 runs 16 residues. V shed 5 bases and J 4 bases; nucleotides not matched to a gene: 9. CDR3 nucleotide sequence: TGTGCCAGCAGTACGGGACAGGGGGCTTCCTGGTACGAGCAGTACTTC. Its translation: CASSTGQGASWYEQYF.

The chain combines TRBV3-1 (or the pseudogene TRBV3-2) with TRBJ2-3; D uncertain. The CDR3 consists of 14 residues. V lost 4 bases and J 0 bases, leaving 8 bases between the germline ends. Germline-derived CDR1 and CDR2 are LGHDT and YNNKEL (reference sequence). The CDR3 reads CASSPTRSTDTQYF. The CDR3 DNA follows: TGTGCCAGCAGCCCCACTCGTAGCACAGATACGCAGTATTTT.

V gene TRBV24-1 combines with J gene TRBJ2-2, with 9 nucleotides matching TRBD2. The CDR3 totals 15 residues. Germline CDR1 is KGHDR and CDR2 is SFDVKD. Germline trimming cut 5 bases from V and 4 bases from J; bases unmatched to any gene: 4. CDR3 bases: TGTGCCACCAGTGGTAGCGGGGGTGGCACCGGGGAGCTGTTTTTT. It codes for CATSGSGGGTGELFF.

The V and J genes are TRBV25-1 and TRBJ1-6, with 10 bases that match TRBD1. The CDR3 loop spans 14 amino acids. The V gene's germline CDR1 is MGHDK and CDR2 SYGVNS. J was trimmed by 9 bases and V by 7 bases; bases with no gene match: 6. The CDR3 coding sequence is TGTGCCAGCATGACCGGGACAGGGGCTTCACCCCTCCACTTT. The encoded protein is CASMTGTGASPLHF.

The CDR3 DNA reads TGTGCCTGGGGGTTTCGACAGACTGGGGCCAACGTCCTGACTTTC. This sequence encodes CAWGFRQTGANVLTF. The chain employs TRBV30 and TRBJ2-6, with a weak D call TRBD1 (5 bases). The CDR3 is 15 amino acids. From germline, CDR1 is GTSNPN and CDR2 SVGIG (reference sequence). V was pared by 5 bases and J by 2 bases, with 13 bases between. The whole variable domain, filled in from reference TRBV30 and TRBJ2-6, reads SQTIHQWPATLVQPVGSPLSLECTVEGTSNPNLYWYRQAAGRGLQLLFYSVGIGQISSEVPQNLSASRPQDRQFILSSKKLLLSDSGFYLCAWGFRQTGANVLTFGAGSRLTVL.

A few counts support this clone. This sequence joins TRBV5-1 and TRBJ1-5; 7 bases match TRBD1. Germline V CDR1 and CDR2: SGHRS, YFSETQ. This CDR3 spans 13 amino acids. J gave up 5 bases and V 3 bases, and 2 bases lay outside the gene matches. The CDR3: CASSSQGDQPQHF. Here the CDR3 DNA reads TGCGCCAGCAGCTCCCAGGGGGATCAGCCCCAGCATTTT.

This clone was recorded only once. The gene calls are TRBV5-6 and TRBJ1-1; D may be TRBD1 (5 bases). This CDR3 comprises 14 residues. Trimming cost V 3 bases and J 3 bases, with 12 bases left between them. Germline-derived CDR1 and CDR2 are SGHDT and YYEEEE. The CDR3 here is CASSYTGRYTEAFF. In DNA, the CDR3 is TGTGCCAGCAGCTACACAGGCCGGTACACTGAAGCTTTCTTT.

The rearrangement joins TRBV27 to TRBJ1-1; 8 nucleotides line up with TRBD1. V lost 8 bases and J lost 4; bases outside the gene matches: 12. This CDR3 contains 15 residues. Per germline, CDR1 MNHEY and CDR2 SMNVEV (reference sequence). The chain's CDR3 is CASVELGQGRTEAFF. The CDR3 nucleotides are TGTGCCAGCGTAGAACTAGGACAGGGTCGCACTGAAGCTTTCTTT.

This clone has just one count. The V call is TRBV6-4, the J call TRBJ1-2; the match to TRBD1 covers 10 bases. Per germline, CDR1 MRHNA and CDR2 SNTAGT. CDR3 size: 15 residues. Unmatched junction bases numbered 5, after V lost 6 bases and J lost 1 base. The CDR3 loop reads CASSPRDRGNYGYTF. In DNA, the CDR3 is TGTGCCAGCAGCCCCCGGGACAGGGGTAACTATGGCTACACCTTC.

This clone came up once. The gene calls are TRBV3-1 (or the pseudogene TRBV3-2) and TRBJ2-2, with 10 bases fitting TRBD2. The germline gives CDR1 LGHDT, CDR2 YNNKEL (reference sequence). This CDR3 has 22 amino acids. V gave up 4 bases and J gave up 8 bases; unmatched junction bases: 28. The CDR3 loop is CASSPHTFRGLAAGAGVGELFF. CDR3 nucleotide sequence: TGTGCCAGCAGCCCACATACGTTCCGCGGACTAGCGGCCGGGGCCGGGGTGGGGGAGCTGTTTTTT.

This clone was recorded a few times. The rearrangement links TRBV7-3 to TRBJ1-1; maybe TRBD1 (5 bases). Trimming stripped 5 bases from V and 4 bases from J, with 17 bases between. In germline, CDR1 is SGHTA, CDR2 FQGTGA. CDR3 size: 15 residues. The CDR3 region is CASSPRRGTVTEAFF. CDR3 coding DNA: TGTGCCAGCAGCCCCCGCCGGGGGACGGTCACTGAAGCTTTCTTT.

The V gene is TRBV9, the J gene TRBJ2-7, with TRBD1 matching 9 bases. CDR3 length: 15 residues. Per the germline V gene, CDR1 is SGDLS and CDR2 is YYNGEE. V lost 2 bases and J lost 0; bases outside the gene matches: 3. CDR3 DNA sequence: TGTGCCAGCAGCGTTGGACAGGGGTTCTCCTACGAGCAGTACTTC. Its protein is CASSVGQGFSYEQYF.

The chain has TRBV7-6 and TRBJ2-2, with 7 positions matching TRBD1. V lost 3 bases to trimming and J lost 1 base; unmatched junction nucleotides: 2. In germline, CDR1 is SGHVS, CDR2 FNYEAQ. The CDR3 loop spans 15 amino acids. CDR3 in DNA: TGTGCCAGCAGCTTTAACAGGGGGAACACCGGGGAGCTGTTTTTT. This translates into CASSFNRGNTGELFF.

CDR3: CASSQGQGDRTQYF. DNA for the CDR3: TGTGCCAGCAGCCAAGGACAGGGGGATAGGACCCAGTACTTC. This chain joins TRBV3-1 (or the pseudogene TRBV3-2) and TRBJ2-5; 9 bases line up with TRBD1. V lost 1 base to trimming and J lost 7 bases; unmatched junction nucleotides: 4. CDR3 size: 14 residues. Germline loops: CDR1 LGHDT, CDR2 YNNKEL (reference sequence).

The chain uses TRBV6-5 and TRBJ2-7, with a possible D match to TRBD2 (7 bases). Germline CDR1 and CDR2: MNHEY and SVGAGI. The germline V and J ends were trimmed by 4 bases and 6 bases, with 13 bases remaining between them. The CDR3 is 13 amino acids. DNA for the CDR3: TGTGCCAGCAGTTTAGGGGGGGCGGGCGAGCAGTACTTC. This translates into CASSLGGAGEQYF.

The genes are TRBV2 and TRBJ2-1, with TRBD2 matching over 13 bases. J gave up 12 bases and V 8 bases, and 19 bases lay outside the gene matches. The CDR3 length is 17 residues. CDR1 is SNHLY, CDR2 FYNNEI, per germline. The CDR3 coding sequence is TGTGCCAGCGGCAGGGACCGACTAGCGGGGGGCCACTGGGTGCAGTTCTTC. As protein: CASGRDRLAGGHWVQFF.

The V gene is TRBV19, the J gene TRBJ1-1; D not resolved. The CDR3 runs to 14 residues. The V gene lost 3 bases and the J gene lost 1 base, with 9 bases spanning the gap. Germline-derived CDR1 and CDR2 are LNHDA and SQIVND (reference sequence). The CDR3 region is CASSIDNSNTEAFF. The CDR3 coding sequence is TGTGCCAGTAGTATCGACAATTCGAACACTGAAGCTTTCTTT. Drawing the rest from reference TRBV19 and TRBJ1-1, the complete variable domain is DGGITQSPKYLFRKEGQNVTLSCEQNLNHDAMYWYRQDPGQGLRLIYYSQIVNDFQKGDIAEGYSVSREKKESFPLTVTSAQKNPTAFYLCASSIDNSNTEAFFGQGTRLTVV.